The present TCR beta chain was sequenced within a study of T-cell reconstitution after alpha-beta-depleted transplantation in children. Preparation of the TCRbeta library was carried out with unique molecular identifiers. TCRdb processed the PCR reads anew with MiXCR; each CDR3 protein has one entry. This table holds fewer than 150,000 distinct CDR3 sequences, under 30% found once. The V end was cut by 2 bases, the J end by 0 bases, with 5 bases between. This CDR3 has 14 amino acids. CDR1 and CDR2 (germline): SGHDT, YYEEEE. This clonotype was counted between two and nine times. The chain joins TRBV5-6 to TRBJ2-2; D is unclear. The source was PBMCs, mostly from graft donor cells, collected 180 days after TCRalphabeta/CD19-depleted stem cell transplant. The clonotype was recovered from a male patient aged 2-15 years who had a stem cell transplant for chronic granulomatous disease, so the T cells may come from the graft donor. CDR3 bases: TGTGCCAGCAGCTTACTACCGAACACCGGGGAGCTGTTTTTT. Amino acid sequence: CASSLLPNTGELFF.